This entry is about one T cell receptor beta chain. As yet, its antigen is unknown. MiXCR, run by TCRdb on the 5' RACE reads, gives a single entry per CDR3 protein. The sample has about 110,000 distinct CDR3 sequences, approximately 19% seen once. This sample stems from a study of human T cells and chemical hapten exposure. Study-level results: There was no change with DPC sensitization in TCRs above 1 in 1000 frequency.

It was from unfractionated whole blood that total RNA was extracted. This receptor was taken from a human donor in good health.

Written as DNA, the CDR3 is TGTGCCAGCAACAAGCGCGGAGGGGGTAATTCTTACGAGCAGTACTTC. Encoded protein: CASNKRGGGNSYEQYF. The chain combines TRBV6-5 with TRBJ2-7; tentatively, D is TRBD1 or TRBD2 (6 bases each). The germline V and J ends were trimmed by 7 bases and 4 bases, with 23 bases remaining between them. The CDR3 consists of 16 residues. The germline gives CDR1 MNHEY, CDR2 SVGAGI.